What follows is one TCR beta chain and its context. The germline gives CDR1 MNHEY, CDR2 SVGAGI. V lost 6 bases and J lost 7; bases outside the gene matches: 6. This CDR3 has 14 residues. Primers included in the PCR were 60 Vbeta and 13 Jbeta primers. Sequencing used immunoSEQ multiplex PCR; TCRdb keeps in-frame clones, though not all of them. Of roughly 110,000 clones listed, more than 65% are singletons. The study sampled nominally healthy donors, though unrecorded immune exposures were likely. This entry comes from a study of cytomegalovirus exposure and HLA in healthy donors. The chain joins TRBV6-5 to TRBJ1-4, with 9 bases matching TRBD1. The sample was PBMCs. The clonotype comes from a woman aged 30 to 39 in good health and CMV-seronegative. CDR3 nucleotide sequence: TGTGCCAGCAGCTGGGACAGGGCAGTTGAAAAACTGTTTTTT. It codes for CASSWDRAVEKLFF.